These 24 T cell receptor beta chains originate from one sample sequenced in a study of cytomegalovirus exposure and HLA in healthy donors (dated by TCRdb to the late 2010s). Libraries were prepared through the immunoSEQ multiplex PCR assay. For the multiplex PCR, a mixture combining 60 forward primers for TCR Vbeta segments and 13 reverse primers for TCR Jbeta segments was used. TCRdb carries this immuneACCESS record with in-frame sequences only. Its versions omit some clonotypes, under half of them owing to an unresolved V gene in the studies checked, with the rest unexplained. A total of more than 60,000 clones appear in this sample, approximately 72% of them only once. Roughly 8.9% of the sample is in the top ten clones. Sequencing was done on a sample of PBMCs. All receptors come from a middle-aged woman in good health and CMV-seropositive.

This clone appeared once. V gene TRBV6-5 combines with J gene TRBJ1-6; D might be TRBD1 (5 bases). The V gene lost 7 bases and the J gene lost 7 bases, with 17 bases spanning the gap. Germline CDR1 MNHEY, CDR2 SVGAGI. The CDR3 sequence is 15 residues long. Written as DNA, the CDR3 is TGTGCCAGCAAAGGGGCGAACAGGTGGAATTCACCCCTCCACTTT. Amino acid sequence: CASKGANRWNSPLHF.

The gene calls are TRBV4-3 and TRBJ2-5; D might be TRBD1 (5 bases). The DNA end favors TRBJ2-7, so the J call may be wrong. This CDR3 has 15 amino acids. Germline V CDR1 and CDR2: LGHNA, YSLEER. The CDR3 nucleotides read TGCGCCAGCAGCCAAGGATCAGGGATCCCCTACGAGCAGTACTTC. This translates into CASSQGSGIPYEQYF.

This chain joins TRBV6-5 and TRBJ2-7; D not certain. From germline, CDR1 is MNHEY and CDR2 SVGAGI. CDR3 size: 12 residues. The CDR3 reads CSKQNAAYEQYF. DNA of the CDR3: TGTTCCAAGCAGAACGCGGCATACGAGCAGTACTTC.

This chain uses TRBV7-9 with TRBJ2-3; TRBD1 matches at 9 bases. J lost 1 base, V lost 5 bases, and 7 bases had no gene match. Per germline, CDR1 SEHNR and CDR2 FQNEAQ (reference sequence). CDR3 length: 16 residues. The CDR3 reads CASSQTGGEGTDTQYF. CDR3 bases: TGTGCCAGCAGCCAAACAGGGGGCGAGGGCACAGATACGCAGTATTTT.

The chain links TRBV7-3 to TRBJ1-3; D perhaps matches TRBD1 (6 bases). This CDR3 spans 13 amino acids. Germline-derived CDR1 and CDR2 are SGHTA and FQGTGA. V dropped 6 bases and J dropped 4 bases, with 10 bases sitting between them. CDR3 protein: CASRMTGGNTIYF. The CDR3 DNA follows: TGTGCCAGCAGGATGACAGGAGGAAACACCATATATTTT. The full variable domain, with the rest looked up from reference TRBV7-3 and TRBJ1-3, is GAGVSQTPSNKVTEKGKYVELRCDPISGHTALYWYRQSLGQGPEFLIYFQGTGAADDSGLPNDRFFAVRPEGSVSTLKIQRTERGDSAVYLCASRMTGGNTIYFGEGSWLTVV.

This rearrangement joins TRBV7-9 to TRBJ1-5, with TRBD1 identical over 7 bases. Germline V gene lookup returns CDR1 SEHNR and CDR2 FQNEAQ (reference sequence). The junction had 15 bases not matched to a gene; V was cut back by 6 bases and J by 4 bases. This CDR3 contains 17 residues. The DNA for the CDR3 is TGTGCCAGCAGATCACGGCCGACAGGGCGAGAAAATCAGCCCCAGCATTTT. Translating it yields CASRSRPTGRENQPQHF.

V and J are TRBV10-3 and TRBJ1-5, with D tentatively TRBD1 (5 bases). Germline CDR1 ENHRY, CDR2 SYGVKD. Trimming pared 6 bases from V and 6 bases from J, leaving 15 bases between. The CDR3 length is 14 residues. CDR3 DNA sequence: TGTGCCATCAGCCGGGACTCAGTAGGTCAGCCCCAGCATTTT. Translated, it gives CAISRDSVGQPQHF.

V and J are TRBV27 and TRBJ2-7, with 10 bases matching TRBD2. This CDR3 has 15 amino acids. Unmatched junction bases numbered 11, after V lost 5 bases and J lost 7 bases. CDR1 and CDR2 from the germline V gene are MNHEY and SMNVEV (reference sequence). CDR3 amino acids: CASSGEPSGGGEQYF. For the CDR3, the DNA is TGTGCCAGCAGTGGAGAGCCTAGCGGGGGTGGAGAGCAGTACTTC.

The V gene is TRBV5-6, the J gene TRBJ1-4; D not resolved. There are 16 residues in the CDR3. Trimming pared 5 bases from V and 2 bases from J, leaving 16 bases between. Germline CDR1 is SGHDT and CDR2 is YYEEEE. CDR3 nucleotide sequence: TGTGCCAGCAGTTTATTTGTTACGGGGACTAATGAAAAACTGTTTTTT. It encodes CASSLFVTGTNEKLFF.

This clone was seen a few times. This chain links TRBV6-4 with TRBJ2-3; possible D gene TRBD2, 6 bases. This CDR3 is 15 amino acids long. Trimming removed 0 bases from V and 2 bases from J, with 9 bases in between. The germline V gene encodes CDR1 MRHNA and CDR2 SNTAGT. CDR3 bases: TGTGCCAGCAGTGACTCGTGGGGGGACACAGATACGCAGTATTTT. Its translation: CASSDSWGDTDTQYF.

The chain joins TRBV9 to TRBJ1-2; D possibly corresponds to TRBD1 (5 bases). The V end was cut by 0 bases, the J end by 7 bases, with 19 bases between. CDR1 is SGDLS and CDR2 is YYNGEE in the germline V gene. This CDR3 is built from 16 residues. CDR3 sequence: CASSVVGVGDFRGYTF. DNA for the CDR3: TGTGCCAGCAGCGTAGTGGGTGTTGGGGACTTCCGTGGCTACACCTTC.

As regards this clone: Germline and junction disagree at one end, which may indicate a read error. This chain uses TRBV7-9 with TRBJ1-1, with TRBD1 identical over 8 bases. This CDR3 comprises 15 residues. Germline V CDR1 and CDR2: SEHNR, FQNEAQ (reference sequence). CDR3 DNA: TGTTCCAGCAGCTCGCAGGGGGCGGGGAGATCTGAAGCTTTCTTT. Translating gives CSSSSQGAGRSEAFF.

The gene calls are TRBV7-2 and TRBJ2-7; 8 bases line up with TRBD2. CDR1 is SGHTA, CDR2 FQGNSA, per germline. The CDR3 length is 15 residues. The V segment lost 5 bases and the J segment 5 bases; nucleotides outside the gene matches: 11. DNA of the CDR3: TGTGCCAGCAGCGCAACTAGCGGACTCGTGCACGAGCAGTACTTC. Its translation is CASSATSGLVHEQYF.

The chain carries TRBV6-4 and TRBJ1-6; 7 nucleotides agree with TRBD1. V shed 10 bases and J 7 bases; nucleotides not matched to a gene: 10. Germline loops: CDR1 MRHNA, CDR2 SNTAGT. This CDR3 has 14 amino acids. CDR3 sequence: CATRITTGNSPLHF. The CDR3 DNA is TGTGCCACCAGAATTACGACAGGGAATTCACCCCTCCACTTT.

The chain uses TRBV19 and TRBJ1-4; D remains unclear. The CDR3 has 17 amino acids. Trimming removed 7 bases at V and 8 bases at J, with 26 bases between. Germline lookup yields CDR1 LNHDA and CDR2 SQIVND (reference sequence). Here the CDR3 DNA reads TGTGCCAGTAACATGCCCGGGGATAAGGATTTGGTGGAAAAACTGTTTTTT. The encoded protein is CASNMPGDKDLVEKLFF.

This clone was seen only once. This chain joins TRBV30 and TRBJ2-3, with a tentative D call TRBD2 (5 bases). V lost 0 bases and J 6 bases, leaving 7 bases between the germline ends. The CDR3 sequence is 12 residues long. The germline V gene encodes CDR1 GTSNPN and CDR2 SVGIG (reference sequence). This CDR3 reads CAWSVSGDTQYF. The DNA for the CDR3 is TGTGCCTGGAGTGTATCGGGGGATACGCAGTATTTT.

The gene calls are TRBV5-4 and TRBJ2-7, with D tentatively TRBD2 (6 bases). The germline V gene encodes CDR1 SGHNT and CDR2 YYREEE (reference sequence). Trimming stripped 1 base from V and 7 bases from J, with 18 bases between. There are 15 residues in the CDR3. The CDR3 bases are TGTGCCAGCAGCTTGTCGCTAGCGTGGTCCCTAGAGCAGTACTTC. Its protein product is CASSLSLAWSLEQYF.

The chain links TRBV25-1 to TRBJ1-4; D might be TRBD1 (6 bases). Germline assignment: CDR1 MGHDK and CDR2 SYGVNS. The ends were cut back, 6 bases at V and 5 bases at J, with 13 bases in the middle. The CDR3 has 14 residues. Here the CDR3 reads CASSTGKPNEKLFF. CDR3 nucleotides: TGTGCCAGCAGCACAGGGAAGCCAAATGAAAAACTGTTTTTT.

To note about this clone: The junction differs from germline at one of its ends, possibly a read error. V is TRBV4-1 and J is TRBJ2-1, with TRBD2 as a possible D gene (6 bases). The CDR3 consists of 17 residues. The germline V gene encodes CDR1 MGHRA and CDR2 YSYEKL. CDR3: CAGSPFGGGISYNEQFF. CDR3 nucleotides: TGCGCCGGCAGTCCCTTTGGTGGGGGGATTTCCTACAATGAGCAGTTCTTC.

The CDR3 here is CASSSELALGTGELFF. The CDR3, as DNA: TGCGCCAGCAGCTCGGAACTAGCGTTAGGCACCGGGGAGCTGTTTTTT. The rearrangement links TRBV5-1 to TRBJ2-2; 7 positions agree with TRBD2. The germline V gene has CDR1 SGHRS and CDR2 YFSETQ. V lost 3 bases, J lost 4 bases, and 9 bases stayed unmatched. The CDR3 sequence is 16 residues long.

This chain joins TRBV30 and TRBJ2-3; 7 bases agree with TRBD1. The CDR3 spans 15 residues. The V gene end was trimmed by 2 bases and the J gene end by 2 bases; junction bases not matched to a gene: 7. The germline CDR1 and CDR2 sequences are GTSNPN and SVGIG (reference sequence). For the CDR3, the DNA is TGTGCCTGGAGTCCTAGGACAGGAGCCACAGATACGCAGTATTTT. Its protein product is CAWSPRTGATDTQYF.

This clone showed up just a few times. The rearrangement uses TRBV7-6 and TRBJ1-5, with D perhaps TRBD1 (5 bases). Trimming pared 6 bases from V and 0 bases from J, leaving 15 bases between. The CDR3 length is 16 residues. The V gene's germline CDR1 is SGHVS and CDR2 FNYEAQ. For the CDR3, the DNA is TGTGCCAGCAGTTTAACCAGGGAGGATAGCAATCAGCCCCAGCATTTT. Protein product: CASSLTREDSNQPQHF.

This clone has only a few counts. The V call is TRBV5-6, the J call TRBJ1-4, with 8 bases aligning to TRBD1. Per germline, CDR1 SGHDT and CDR2 YYEEEE. The ends lost 2 bases at V and 0 bases at J; junction bases unmatched: 3. The CDR3 extends over 16 amino acids. CDR3 region: CASSFGTGSTNEKLFF. CDR3 DNA: TGTGCCAGCAGCTTTGGGACAGGATCAACTAATGAAAAACTGTTTTTT.

This sequence joins TRBV7-6 and TRBJ2-6; D gene uncertain. CDR1 SGHVS and CDR2 FNYEAQ come from the germline V gene. The V and J ends lost 4 bases and 0 bases respectively, with 13 bases between them. This CDR3 contains 17 residues. The CDR3 DNA reads as TGTGCCAGCAGCTCCCACCTCGGTTACTCTGGGGCCAACGTCCTGACTTTC. This codes for CASSSHLGYSGANVLTF.